What follows are 13 T cell receptor beta chains derived from one specimen sequenced in a study of T cell responses to AZD1222 COVID-19 vaccine. The protocol was immunoSEQ multiplex PCR, while the TCRdb copy is restricted to in-frame clones and leaves out a portion. This sample carries about 67,000 clones, about 85% of them seen once, and the ten largest clones take 21%. Sequences were derived from peripheral blood, sampled on day 0 of AZD1222 vaccination. The receptors come from an adult in good health.

The rearrangement joins TRBV7-2 to TRBJ1-1; weak D call: TRBD1 (5 bases). This CDR3 has 14 residues. Trimming took 2 bases from V and 0 from J, leaving 7 bases between them. CDR1 SGHTA and CDR2 FQGNSA come from the germline V gene. The CDR3 DNA follows: TGTGCCAGCAGCTTAAGACAGATGAACACTGAAGCTTTCTTT. Encoded protein: CASSLRQMNTEAFF.

This sequence joins TRBV2 and TRBJ2-7; D may be TRBD2 (5 bases). Germline CDR1 SNHLY, CDR2 FYNNEI. This CDR3 is built from 15 residues. The V and J ends lost 2 bases and 2 bases respectively, with 13 bases between them. The chain's CDR3 is CASSEWVSVTYEQYF. In DNA form, the CDR3 reads TGTGCCAGCAGTGAATGGGTTAGCGTGACCTACGAGCAGTACTTC.

The chain has TRBV3-1 (or the pseudogene TRBV3-2) and TRBJ2-7; the match to TRBD2 covers 8 bases. V lost 2 bases, J lost 0 bases, and 6 bases stayed unmatched. Germline-derived CDR1 and CDR2 are LGHDT and YNNKEL (reference sequence). The CDR3 is made up of 16 amino acids. Here the CDR3 reads CASSQPLAGLSYEQYF. The CDR3 DNA follows: TGTGCCAGCAGCCAACCGTTAGCGGGACTCTCCTACGAGCAGTACTTC.

This clone was seen a handful of times. Other nucleotide sequences from this sample produce the same CDR3. The chain joins TRBV18 to TRBJ1-1; D remains unclear. V lost 2 bases, J lost 4 bases, and 8 bases lay in between. The germline V gene encodes CDR1 KGHSH and CDR2 LQKENI. The CDR3 totals 13 residues. The CDR3 reads CASSPGRGTEAFF. For the CDR3, the DNA is TGTGCCAGCTCACCAGGTCGGGGCACTGAAGCTTTCTTT.

This sequence joins TRBV5-1 and TRBJ2-7, with unresolved D. The V and J ends lost 1 base and 2 bases respectively, with 4 bases between them. The V gene's germline CDR1 is SGHRS and CDR2 YFSETQ. The CDR3 is made up of 12 amino acids. CDR3 DNA: TGCGCCAGCAGCTTGAGTGCCTACGAGCAGTACTTC. It yields the protein CASSLSAYEQYF.

The chain carries TRBV14 and TRBJ2-7; D call uncertain. The CDR3 length is 13 residues. Trimming pared 10 bases from V and 7 bases from J, leaving 20 bases between. The germline gives CDR1 SGHDN, CDR2 FVKESK. In nucleotides, the CDR3 is TGTGCCACCTCAAAGATTTCTGCAGGTGAGCAGTACTTC. Its translation: CATSKISAGEQYF.

The chain employs TRBV29-1 and TRBJ2-2; D uncertain. This CDR3 region has 12 residues. Per germline, CDR1 SQVTM and CDR2 ANQGSEA. Trimming shortened V by 7 bases and J by 1 base, and 7 bases separated the two germline ends. The CDR3 nucleotides read TGCAGCGGACATTTGAACACCGGGGAGCTGTTTTTT. It translates to CSGHLNTGELFF.

The V and J genes are TRBV9 and TRBJ2-7; D may be TRBD2 (8 bases). This CDR3 is 15 amino acids long. Germline lookup yields CDR1 SGDLS and CDR2 YYNGEE. Trimming removed 3 bases at V and 0 bases at J, with 13 bases between. The CDR3 is CASSAGGDSSYEQYF. DNA for the CDR3: TGTGCCAGCAGCGCGGGGGGGGACAGCTCCTACGAGCAGTACTTC.

This clone was detected only a few times. V and J are TRBV12-3 or TRBV12-4 and TRBJ1-1; D remains ambiguous. V was pared by 3 bases and J by 8 bases, with 7 bases between. The CDR3 has 11 residues. This CDR3 reads CASSFLGEAFF. CDR3 DNA: TGTGCCAGCAGTTTTTTGGGAGAAGCTTTCTTT.

The chain combines TRBV28 with TRBJ1-2, with D unclear. This CDR3 spans 11 amino acids. With 7 bases removed from V and 8 bases from J, the gap between germline ends came to 11 bases. Looked up from germline, CDR1 is MDHEN and CDR2 is SYDVKM. The CDR3: CASTSRSGYTF. The DNA of the CDR3 is TGTGCCAGCACCTCGAGGTCGGGCTACACCTTC.

The rearrangement uses TRBV6-2 or TRBV6-3 and TRBJ2-7, with D maybe TRBD2 (6 bases). From germline, CDR1 is MNHEY and CDR2 SVGEGT. V was pared by 2 bases and J by 0 bases, with 23 bases between. The CDR3 consists of 19 residues. CDR3 protein: CASSYTPGLEDLSSYEQYF. DNA of the CDR3: TGTGCCAGCAGTTACACTCCGGGACTGGAAGATCTAAGCTCCTACGAGCAGTACTTC.

The chain uses TRBV19 and TRBJ2-5; 8 bases agree with TRBD1. CDR1 LNHDA and CDR2 SQIVND come from the germline V gene (reference sequence). J gave up 5 bases and V 6 bases, and 5 bases lay outside the gene matches. The CDR3 spans 13 residues. CDR3 in amino acids: CASRRQGTETQYF. DNA for the CDR3: TGTGCCAGTAGGCGACAGGGGACGGAGACCCAGTACTTC. Combining the CDR3 with reference TRBV19 and TRBJ2-5 gives the whole variable domain DGGITQSPKYLFRKEGQNVTLSCEQNLNHDAMYWYRQDPGQGLRLIYYSQIVNDFQKGDIAEGYSVSREKKESFPLTVTSAQKNPTAFYLCASRRQGTETQYFGPGTRLLVL.

This chain links TRBV28 with TRBJ2-6, with a weak D call TRBD1 (6 bases). The germline gives CDR1 MDHEN, CDR2 SYDVKM. The ends were cut back, 3 bases at V and 1 base at J, with 22 bases in the middle. The CDR3 contains 20 residues. DNA for the CDR3: TGTGCCAGCAGTTTGATCCATATCCGAGAAGGGGGTTCTGGGGCCAACGTCCTGACTTTC. Its protein is CASSLIHIREGGSGANVLTF.